This T cell receptor (beta chain) was sequenced in a study of somatic mutations in cytotoxic T cells in rheumatoid arthritis. The table came from immunoSEQ multiplex PCR; TCRdb's copy has only in-frame clones and leaves some out. This table has more than 2,000 clones, about four fifths appearing once. Study-wide findings and caveats: For CD8+ T-cell clonality, rheumatoid arthritis patients and age-matched healthy controls did not differ significantly.

Positively selected by magnetic beads, CD4+ and CD8+ cells were purity-checked by flow cytometry. The germline CDR1 and CDR2 sequences are SGHRS and YFSETQ. J lost 0 bases, V lost 4 bases, and 3 bases had no gene match. The CDR3 has 14 residues. Turning to this clone: The target antigen is unknown.

This clonotype was obtained from a man aged 60 to 69 with rheumatoid arthritis. The sequenced material came from CD8+ T cells sorted from blood. V is TRBV5-1 and J is TRBJ1-1; 7 bases agree with TRBD1. The CDR3 DNA reads TGCGCCAGCAGCCTAGGACAGGTGAACACTGAAGCTTTCTTT. Translated: CASSLGQVNTEAFF.